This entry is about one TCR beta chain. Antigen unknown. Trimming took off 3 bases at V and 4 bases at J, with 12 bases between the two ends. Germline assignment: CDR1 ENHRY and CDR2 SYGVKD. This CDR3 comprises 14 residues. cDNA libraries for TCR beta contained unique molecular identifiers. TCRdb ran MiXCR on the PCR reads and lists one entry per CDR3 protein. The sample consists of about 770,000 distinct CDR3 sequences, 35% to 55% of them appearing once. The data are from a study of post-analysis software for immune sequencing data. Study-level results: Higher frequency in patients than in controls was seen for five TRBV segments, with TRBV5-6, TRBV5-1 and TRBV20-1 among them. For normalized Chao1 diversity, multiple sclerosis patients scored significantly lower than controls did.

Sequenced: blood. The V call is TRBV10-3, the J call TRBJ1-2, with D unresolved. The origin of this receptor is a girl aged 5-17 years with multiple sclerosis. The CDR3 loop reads CAISDIEAGYGYTF. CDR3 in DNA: TGTGCCATCAGTGATATAGAGGCGGGCTATGGCTACACCTTC.